This TCR beta chain was retrieved from a study of early T cells in non-severe SARS-CoV-2 infection. The wider study: Investigators sequenced bulk RNA drawn from unsorted whole blood, and chains remained unpaired.

This clonotype appeared once. As part of library construction, unique molecular identifiers were attached to individual cDNA molecules. Using its own MiXCR run on the 5' RACE reads, TCRdb lists one record per CDR3 protein. The sample holds about 83,000 distinct CDR3 sequences, 10% seen once. The germline CDR1 and CDR2 sequences are GTSNPN and SVGIG (reference sequence). V dropped 2 bases and J dropped 0 bases, with 20 bases sitting between them. The CDR3 sequence is 18 residues long. The chain links TRBV30 to TRBJ1-3; D is perhaps TRBD1 (5 bases). This clonotype was obtained from an adult who was a healthcare worker with PCR-confirmed SARS-CoV-2 infection or an uninfected control (not recorded which). The sample here was whole blood, taken at baseline. CDR3 in DNA: TGTGCCTGGAGTCGGGGGGGATCGACAGCGTTCTCTGGAAACACCATATATTTT. Protein: CAWSRGGSTAFSGNTIYF.